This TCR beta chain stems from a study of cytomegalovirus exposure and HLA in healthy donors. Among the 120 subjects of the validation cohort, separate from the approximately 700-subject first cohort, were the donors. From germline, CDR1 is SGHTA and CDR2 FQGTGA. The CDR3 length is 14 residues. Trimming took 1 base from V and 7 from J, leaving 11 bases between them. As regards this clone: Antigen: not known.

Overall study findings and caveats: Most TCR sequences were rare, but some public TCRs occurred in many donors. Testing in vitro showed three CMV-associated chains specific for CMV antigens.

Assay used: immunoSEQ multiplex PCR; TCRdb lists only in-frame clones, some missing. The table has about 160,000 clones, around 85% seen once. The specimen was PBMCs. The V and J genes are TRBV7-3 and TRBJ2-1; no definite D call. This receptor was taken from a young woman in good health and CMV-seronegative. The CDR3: CASSLIGLVNEQFF. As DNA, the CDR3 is TGTGCCAGCAGCTTAATCGGTCTGGTGAATGAGCAGTTCTTC.